The T cell receptor (beta chain) described here comes from a study of cytomegalovirus exposure and HLA in healthy donors. Study as a whole: An earlier analysis identified more than 90 million unique TCR beta sequences in approximately 170 million T cells.

The CDR3 has 12 amino acids. Germline lookup yields CDR1 SEHNR and CDR2 FQNEAQ (reference sequence). The germline V and J ends were trimmed by 6 bases and 13 bases, with 15 bases remaining between them. Note on this clone: Its specificity is not known.

Study results and caveats: Further analysis, carried out later, found HLA-associated TCR beta chains more clonally expanded than equally common other chains. Analyzed later, most CMV-associated TCR beta chains appeared HLA-restricted. Follow-up analysis later connected one missense variant in DCLRE1C with trimming of TCR beta V- and J-genes.

The PCR employed 60 Vbeta primers together with 13 Jbeta primers. Data came from immunoSEQ multiplex PCR; TCRdb stores just in-frame clones and leaves some out. The table includes approximately 210,000 clones, about nine tenths detected once. The sample was PBMCs. The TCR originated in a young man in good health and CMV-seronegative. The chain links TRBV7-9 to TRBJ1-4; a weak D match, TRBD1 (5 bases). The DNA of the CDR3 is TGTGCCAGCAGGCCTTTACAGGAAGGACTGTTTTTT. This gives the protein CASRPLQEGLFF.